The next 30 T cell receptor beta chains were all read from a single sample in a study of patients and donors after allogeneic stem cell transplantation. From the RT-PCR reads, TCRdb called clonotypes with MiXCR, one entry per CDR3 protein. Here the sample spans roughly 940,000 distinct CDR3 sequences, roughly 18% being singletons. What was sequenced was blood, either unsorted or a sorted T cell fraction (not recorded which). All receptors derive from a human donor who was either an allogeneic HSCT recipient or a stem cell or donor lymphocyte infusion donor (not recorded which). It is not recorded whose cells these are; they may come from a transplant donor.

This clonotype turned up a few times. In DNA, the CDR3 is TGTGCCAGCAGACCAAGCGGGGGGCCCAACAATGAGCAGTTCTTC. This gives the protein CASRPSGGPNNEQFF. The chain employs TRBV6-2 or TRBV6-3 and TRBJ2-1; 9 bases align to TRBD2. J gave up 5 bases and V 6 bases, and 8 bases lay outside the gene matches. CDR1 MNHEY and CDR2 SVGEGT come from the germline V gene. The CDR3 sequence is 15 residues long.

The chain joins TRBV9 to TRBJ2-1, with TRBD1 identical over 9 bases. CDR1 SGDLS and CDR2 YYNGEE come from the germline V gene. This CDR3 region has 14 residues. The ends lost 7 bases at V and 7 bases at J; junction bases unmatched: 9. In nucleotides, the CDR3 is TGTGCCAGCGGGGGGACAGGGTATAGTAATGAGCAGTTCTTC. This encodes CASGGTGYSNEQFF.

The V and J genes are TRBV24-1 and TRBJ1-2; TRBD1 might be the D (6 bases). Germline V gene sequence: CDR1 KGHDR, CDR2 SFDVKD. The CDR3 consists of 14 residues. Deletions cut 4 bases from V and 6 bases from J, with 14 bases between. The CDR3 spells CATSDEQGVHGYTF. As DNA, the CDR3 is TGTGCCACCAGTGACGAACAGGGTGTTCATGGCTACACCTTC.

This sequence joins TRBV20-1 and TRBJ2-4; D is uncertain. The V end lost 2 bases, the J end lost 6 bases, and 14 bases lay between the germline ends. Germline CDR1 DFQATT, CDR2 SNEGSKA (reference sequence). The CDR3 covers 14 residues. CDR3 loop: CSARPSLAGNIQYF. The CDR3 DNA is TGCAGTGCTAGACCATCATTAGCTGGAAACATTCAGTACTTC.

The rearrangement links TRBV5-1 to TRBJ1-2; 7 positions match TRBD1. Germline lookup yields CDR1 SGHRS and CDR2 YFSETQ. The V gene end was trimmed by 3 bases and the J gene end by 6 bases; junction bases not matched to a gene: 5. The CDR3 is made up of 13 amino acids. The CDR3 reads CASSSTGVNGYTF. The CDR3 DNA sequence: TGCGCCAGCAGCTCCACAGGGGTCAATGGCTACACCTTC.

This clonotype was seen more than once but under ten times. V usage is TRBV12-3 or TRBV12-4 and J usage is TRBJ2-5; D is possibly TRBD1 (5 bases). The V gene lost 4 bases and the J gene lost 0 bases, with 21 bases spanning the gap. The CDR3 is 18 amino acids. The CDR3 reads CASSSVPGPSVYQETQYF. The DNA of the CDR3 is TGTGCCAGCAGTTCCGTCCCAGGGCCAAGTGTGTACCAAGAGACCCAGTACTTC.

This clonotype showed up just once. J is TRBJ2-2 and V is TRBV6-1, with 12 bases matching TRBD2. The CDR3 is made up of 19 amino acids. The germline V gene encodes CDR1 MNHNS and CDR2 SASEGT. The V segment lost 6 bases and the J segment 4 bases; nucleotides outside the gene matches: 15. The CDR3 loop reads CASRNPAASGRALTGELFF. In DNA, the CDR3 is TGTGCCAGCAGGAACCCCGCAGCTAGCGGGAGGGCCCTCACCGGGGAGCTGTTTTTT.

This sequence joins TRBV20-1 and TRBJ2-5; either TRBD1 or TRBD2 may supply D (6 bases each). Germline CDR1 is DFQATT and CDR2 is SNEGSKA (reference sequence). V lost 0 bases and J lost 4, with 18 bases in between. The CDR3 length is 16 residues. The CDR3 DNA reads as TGCAGTGCTAGAGATATCCGCGGGACAAGGACAGAGACCCAGTACTTC. Protein product: CSARDIRGTRTETQYF.

In its sample, this clonotype was seen many times. For the CDR3, the DNA is TGCGCCAGCAGCATATTTGGACCCACCCGTGAGCAGTTCTTC. Protein sequence: CASSIFGPTREQFF. This rearrangement joins TRBV4-1 to TRBJ2-1, with unresolved D. The V and J ends lost 5 bases and 9 bases respectively, with 17 bases between them. Germline loops: CDR1 MGHRA, CDR2 YSYEKL. The CDR3 covers 14 residues.

This clonotype was picked up a small number of times. The V gene is TRBV4-3, the J gene TRBJ1-1; a possible D gene is TRBD1 (6 bases). In germline, CDR1 is LGHNA, CDR2 YSLEER. CDR3 length equals 15 residues. V dropped 3 bases and J dropped 1 base, with 12 bases sitting between them. Here the CDR3 reads CASSQGAGRNTEAFF. DNA for the CDR3: TGCGCCAGCAGCCAGGGGGCTGGCAGGAACACTGAAGCTTTCTTT.

The chain has TRBV25-1 and TRBJ2-6; D is uncertain. CDR1 and CDR2 (germline): MGHDK, SYGVNS. The germline V and J ends were trimmed by 7 bases and 1 base, with 14 bases remaining between them. The CDR3 covers 16 residues. The CDR3 region is CASTMSGPSGANVLTF. Written as DNA, the CDR3 is TGTGCCAGCACCATGTCAGGACCGTCTGGGGCCAACGTCCTGACTTTC.

The chain employs TRBV20-1 and TRBJ1-1; a weak D match, TRBD1 (5 bases). Germline CDR1 reads DFQATT; CDR2 reads SNEGSKA (reference sequence). Deletions cut 3 bases from V and 10 bases from J, with 15 bases between. The CDR3 loop spans 12 amino acids. The CDR3 loop is CSASLRVGVAFF. The CDR3 DNA sequence: TGCAGTGCTAGTCTCAGGGTGGGGGTAGCTTTCTTT.

The gene calls are TRBV7-9 and TRBJ1-1, with D possibly TRBD1 on 6 matching bases. The CDR3 loop spans 13 amino acids. Germline V gene lookup returns CDR1 SEHNR and CDR2 FQNEAQ (reference sequence). V shed 4 bases and J shed 5 bases, with 11 bases lying between them. CDR3 sequence reads: CASSYTQGTEAFF. The CDR3, as DNA: TGTGCCAGCAGCTACACCCAGGGGACTGAAGCTTTCTTT.

The chain combines TRBV7-9 with TRBJ2-7; 10 nucleotides agree with TRBD2. The J segment lost 6 bases and the V segment lost 9 bases, leaving 11 bases of the junction unmatched. This CDR3 is 14 amino acids long. Germline CDR1 is SEHNR and CDR2 is FQNEAQ (reference sequence). The CDR3 reads CASASAGGPAEQYF. The CDR3 DNA reads TGTGCCAGTGCCTCAGCGGGAGGGCCTGCCGAGCAGTACTTC.

V usage is TRBV28 and J usage is TRBJ1-2, with D hard to call. CDR3 length: 11 residues. Germline assignment: CDR1 MDHEN and CDR2 SYDVKM. V lost 6 bases and J 8 bases, leaving 10 bases between the germline ends. The CDR3 protein is CASSWAWGYTF. CDR3 sequence (DNA): TGTGCCAGCAGCTGGGCGTGGGGCTACACCTTC.

The chain combines TRBV5-1 with TRBJ2-7; possibly TRBD2 for D (5 bases). V lost 6 bases to trimming and J lost 1 base, with 14 bases between them. Germline V lookup: CDR1 SGHRS, CDR2 YFSETQ. This CDR3 is built from 14 residues. CDR3 region: CASTPLASSYEQYF. Here the CDR3 DNA reads TGCGCCAGCACCCCCCTAGCTTCATCCTACGAGCAGTACTTC.

V gene TRBV4-1 combines with J gene TRBJ2-1; 7 nucleotides match TRBD2. Germline assignment: CDR1 MGHRA and CDR2 YSYEKL. The CDR3 sequence is 15 residues long. V was pared by 0 bases and J by 7 bases, with 6 bases of the junction left unmatched. As DNA, the CDR3 is TGCGCCAGCAGCCAAGAGACTAGCACTGGAAATGAGCAGTTCTTC. It encodes CASSQETSTGNEQFF.

This clonotype was detected only a few times. J is TRBJ2-1 and V is TRBV9; 9 bases agree with TRBD2. Per the germline V gene, CDR1 is SGDLS and CDR2 is YYNGEE. The CDR3 covers 17 residues. V shed 1 base, J shed 7 bases, and the junction held 12 bases outside the gene matches. The CDR3 here is CASSVIAGVIDRNEQFF. In DNA form, the CDR3 reads TGTGCCAGCAGCGTAATAGCGGGAGTGATCGATAGGAATGAGCAGTTCTTC.

This chain uses TRBV4-3 with TRBJ2-7, with D hard to call. CDR1 LGHNA and CDR2 YSLEER come from the germline V gene. Trimming stripped 0 bases from V and 3 bases from J, with 6 bases between. The CDR3 runs 13 residues. The CDR3, as DNA: TGCGCCAGCAGCCAAGAGGTCATCTACGAGCAGTACTTC. Residues: CASSQEVIYEQYF.

The CDR3 nucleotides read TGCAGTGCTAAGGACCTAGTAAGGGATGAGCAGTTCTTC. This translates into CSAKDLVRDEQFF. This rearrangement joins TRBV20-1 to TRBJ2-1; no reliable D call. Germline loops: CDR1 DFQATT, CDR2 SNEGSKA (reference sequence). This CDR3 has 13 residues. Trimming removed 4 bases at V and 8 bases at J, with 15 bases between.

The V and J genes are TRBV5-1 and TRBJ1-2; perhaps TRBD1 as D (6 bases). The CDR3 has 15 amino acids. Germline CDR1 and CDR2: SGHRS and YFSETQ. The V end lost 0 bases, the J end lost 4 bases, and 13 bases lay between the germline ends. CDR3 sequence reads: CASSLVGQPGYGYTF. Written as DNA, the CDR3 is TGCGCCAGCAGCTTGGTAGGACAGCCTGGCTATGGCTACACCTTC.

This clonotype was seen more than once but under ten times. V usage is TRBV12-3 or TRBV12-4 and J usage is TRBJ2-1, with D possibly being TRBD2 (6 bases). The V and J ends lost 4 bases and 5 bases respectively, with 15 bases between them. The CDR3 runs 15 residues. CDR3 sequence: CASSSMARGDNEQFF. CDR3 DNA sequence: TGTGCCAGCAGTTCCATGGCGCGGGGCGACAATGAGCAGTTCTTC.

The chain recombines TRBV10-3 with TRBJ1-1, with D unclear. This CDR3 is 14 amino acids long. With 2 bases removed from V and 2 bases from J, the gap between germline ends came to 9 bases. CDR1 and CDR2 from the germline V gene are ENHRY and SYGVKD. The CDR3 bases are TGTGCCATCAGTGAGGAGGGTTTTAACACTGAAGCTTTCTTT. The encoded protein is CAISEEGFNTEAFF.

The chain employs TRBV6-5 and TRBJ2-2; TRBD1 aligns across 8 bases. This CDR3 has 16 residues. V was clipped by 2 bases and J by 7 bases; unmatched bases: 9. The germline CDR1 and CDR2 sequences are MNHEY and SVGAGI. The CDR3 region is CASSYVGQGAGGELFF. The CDR3 region has the DNA TGTGCCAGCAGTTACGTCGGTCAGGGGGCGGGCGGGGAGCTGTTTTTT.

The chain is built from TRBV6-5 and TRBJ2-2, with D perhaps matching TRBD2 (5 bases). CDR1 MNHEY and CDR2 SVGAGI come from the germline V gene. This CDR3 region has 14 residues. Between the trimmed V and J ends, which lost 4 bases and 5 bases, there was a span of 11 bases. CDR3 residues: CASSSRTPTGELFF. DNA of the CDR3: TGTGCCAGCAGTTCCCGGACTCCGACCGGGGAGCTGTTTTTT.

This clonotype was picked up a small number of times. This chain joins TRBV6-2 or TRBV6-3 and TRBJ2-3, with TRBD2 identical over 8 bases. V was pared by 2 bases and J by 0 bases, with 4 bases of the junction left unmatched. The CDR3 runs to 16 residues. In germline, CDR1 is MNHEY, CDR2 SVGEGT. CDR3: CASSYPGLVSTDTQYF. In DNA, the CDR3 is TGTGCCAGCAGTTACCCGGGACTAGTCAGCACAGATACGCAGTATTTT.

This chain uses TRBV11-2 with TRBJ2-1; 8 positions agree with TRBD1. J gave up 5 bases and V 1 base, and 16 bases lay outside the gene matches. CDR1 and CDR2 (germline): SGHAT, FQNNGV. The length of the CDR3 is 19 residues. In DNA form, the CDR3 reads TGTGCCAGCAGCTTAGTCGTTCTCTTTCGGACAGGGAGGCACAATGAGCAGTTCTTC. Protein: CASSLVVLFRTGRHNEQFF. The full variable domain, in which reference TRBV11-2 and TRBJ2-1 provide the parts outside the CDR3, is EAGVAQSPRYKIIEKRQSVAFWCNPISGHATLYWYQQILGQGPKLLIQFQNNGVVDDSQLPKDRFSAERLKGVDSTLKIQPAKLEDSAVYLCASSLVVLFRTGRHNEQFFGPGTRLTVL.

This clonotype was counted many times. V usage is TRBV12-3 or TRBV12-4 and J usage is TRBJ1-1; D is perhaps TRBD1 (5 bases). The germline V and J ends were trimmed by 3 bases and 1 base, with 9 bases remaining between them. The CDR3 runs to 14 residues. Here the CDR3 reads CASSFGTRNTEAFF. In DNA form, the CDR3 reads TGTGCCAGCAGTTTCGGGACGCGGAACACTGAAGCTTTCTTT.

This clonotype was seen more than once but under ten times. V and J are TRBV2 and TRBJ1-3; no clear D gene. CDR1 SNHLY and CDR2 FYNNEI come from the germline V gene. V was shortened by 8 bases and J by 8 bases, with 16 bases between the two germline ends. This CDR3 region has 13 residues. The CDR3 region has the DNA TGTGCCAGCGGGGAGAGGGAGCAGTACACCATATATTTT. Protein: CASGEREQYTIYF.

This clonotype has just a few counts. The chain links TRBV7-2 to TRBJ1-4; weak D call: TRBD1 (6 bases). The CDR3 spans 16 residues. Looked up from germline, CDR1 is SGHTA and CDR2 is FQGNSA. Trimming stripped 5 bases from V and 8 bases from J, with 21 bases between. The CDR3 reads CASSLGTGPTGEKLFF. The CDR3 DNA sequence: TGTGCCAGCAGCCTAGGTACAGGGCCCACAGGGGAAAAACTGTTTTTT. Supplemented by reference TRBV7-2 and TRBJ1-4, the full variable domain reads GAGVSQSPSNKVTEKGKDVELRCDPISGHTALYWYRQSLGQGLEFLIYFQGNSAPDKSGLPSDRFSAERTGGSVSTLTIQRTQQEDSAVYLCASSLGTGPTGEKLFFGSGTQLSVL.